This TCR beta chain derives from a study of cytomegalovirus exposure and HLA in healthy donors. Overall study context: According to later analysis, the same platform produced the 120 validation and several hundred first-cohort repertoires.

Here immunoSEQ multiplex PCR was the method, and the copy in TCRdb shows in-frame clones only, minus some. Here the sample spans about 78,000 clones, 90% to 96% being singletons. General study results and limits: According to the study, around 180 TCR beta chains were cytomegalovirus-associated.

Concerning this clone: The antigen remains undetermined.

Unmatched junction bases numbered 16, after V lost 3 bases and J lost 4 bases. The CDR3 covers 18 residues. Germline loops: CDR1 LNHDA, CDR2 SQIVND (reference sequence). The chain combines TRBV19 with TRBJ2-5; 8 bases align to TRBD2. Sequencing was performed on PBMCs. The TCR sequence derives from a man aged 18 to 29 in good health and CMV-seropositive. CDR3 in amino acids: CASSIGPGTRLYRETQYF. DNA of the CDR3: TGTGCCAGTAGTATTGGGCCCGGGACTAGGTTATATCGAGAGACCCAGTACTTC.